The clone carrying this T cell receptor beta chain was counted only a few times. Its antigen remains unknown. Time point indicated: newly diagnosed GD, antithyroid drugs for less than 3 months. The TCR library was made from RNA that had been extracted from PBMCs in TRIzol. The data are from a study of regulatory T cells in long-lasting Graves disease. General study points: With a few thousand shared public clonotypes, persistent patients exceeded new patients, who shared about a thousand. Those with persistent Graves' had less TCR diversity than newly diagnosed patients.

To make TCR beta libraries, researchers used iRepertoire HTBI primers and Arm-PCR of CDR3 regions. TCRdb itself ran the multiplex PCR reads through MiXCR, one entry per CDR3 protein. The profile covers about 420,000 distinct CDR3 sequences, with about a sixth appearing a single time and less than 30% taken by the ten largest. This same sample was also part of a study on T cells in Graves' hyperthyroidism and ophthalmopathy.

The sequence came from a woman under 30 with Graves disease. Sample: peripheral blood mononuclear cells (PBMCs), taken at new diagnosis, from a patient treated with antithyroid drugs.

This CDR3 is CASSQAGTRGPREQYF. In DNA form, the CDR3 reads TGCGCCAGCAGCCAAGCCGGGACAAGGGGCCCCCGGGAGCAGTACTTC. The chain uses TRBV4-1 and TRBJ2-7; maybe TRBD1 (6 bases). V dropped 1 base and J dropped 7 bases, with 20 bases sitting between them. The CDR3 contains 16 residues. Germline loops: CDR1 MGHRA, CDR2 YSYEKL.